A selection of T cell receptor beta chains follows, all from one sample in a study of shared clonotypes between healthy human individuals. Sequencing was performed with immunoSEQ multiplex PCR; in TCRdb, only in-frame clones are kept and a portion is missing. The sample consists of about 450,000 clones, around 80% of them appearing once. The sample consisted of PBMCs. The receptors originated from a middle-aged woman in good health. Some clones in this sample may be carry-over from other donors' samples. Both conserved end residues are part of each CDR3. The order of the fields is CDR3 length, J gene, V gene, D gene, clone size, CDR3 DNA, CDR3 protein. A D gene is named only where the DNA matches it firmly. Some rows have no size entry. The others give once, few or many, or a class for an expanded clone.

>17|TRBJ2-1|TRBV5-1|TRBD2|.
TGCGCCAGCAGCTTGGTGATAGCGGGAGCCTCCTACAATGAGCAGTTCTTC
CASSLVIAGASYNEQFF
>13|TRBJ2-7|TRBV10-3|TRBD2|.
TGTGCCATCACGGCGGGGGACTCCTACGAGCAGTACTTC
CAITAGDSYEQYF
>18|TRBJ2-1|TRBV4-1|TRBD2|.
TGCGCCAGCAGCCAAGCGATTACCCGACTAGCGGACTACAATGAGCAGTTCTTC
CASSQAITRLADYNEQFF
>14|TRBJ2-2|TRBV2|.|.
TGTGCCAGCAACCCTCAGGGGAACACCGGGGAGCTGTTTTTT
CASNPQGNTGELFF
>11|TRBJ2-7|TRBV30|.|.
TGTGCCTGGAGCAGCGGCCTCGAGCAGTACTTC
CAWSSGLEQYF
>9|TRBJ2-1|TRBV27|.|.
TGTGCCGTAGGGAATGAGCAGTTCTTC
CAVGNEQFF
>18|TRBJ2-1|TRBV6-1|.|.
TGTGCCAGCAGTGCCATTCAAGGCGGTCGGGGATCCTACAATGAGCAGTTCTTC
CASSAIQGGRGSYNEQFF
>18|TRBJ2-7|TRBV7-6|TRBD1|.
TGTGCCAGCAGCAAGGGGGCTACCTCCGGGACCCTCCGGGGTGAGCAGTACTTC
CASSKGATSGTLRGEQYF
>17|TRBJ2-1|TRBV2|TRBD1|few
TGTGCCAGCAGTTCCCACGGCCCGGGACAGGGAGGTAATGAGCAGTTCTTC
CASSSHGPGQGGNEQFF
>15|TRBJ1-4|TRBV7-9|.|once
TGTGCCAGCAGCTTAGTATGGGCAACTAATGAAAAACTGTTTTTT
CASSLVWATNEKLFF
>15|TRBJ2-3|TRBV28|TRBD2|few
TGTGCCAGCAGCGTAGCGGGAGGACACACAGATACGCAGTATTTT
CASSVAGGHTDTQYF
>11|TRBJ1-1|TRBV28|.|.
TGTGCCAGCAGTTGGGCCGCTGAAGCTTTCTTT
CASSWAAEAFF
>18|TRBJ1-5|TRBV4-1|.|.
TGCGCCAGCAGCCAAGATTCGTCCAGGGAATATAGCAATCAGCCCCAGCATTTT
CASSQDSSREYSNQPQHF
>15|TRBJ2-2|TRBV15|.|.
TGTGCCACCAGTAAGGGGGACGTACCCACCGGGGAGCTGTTTTTT
CATSKGDVPTGELFF
>14|TRBJ2-7|TRBV7-9|.|.
TGTGCCAGCGATAGGAGGGATTCCCCCTACGAGCAGTACTTC
CASDRRDSPYEQYF
>15|TRBJ1-5|TRBV19|.|.
TGTGCCAGTAGTATTGGACAGCTTAGCAATCAGCCCCAGCATTTT
CASSIGQLSNQPQHF
>16|TRBJ2-3|TRBV5-1|TRBD2|.
TGCGCCAGCAGCCCCTCGGCGGGAGGGGTTACAGATACGCAGTATTTT
CASSPSAGGVTDTQYF
>15|TRBJ2-1|TRBV11-2|TRBD2|.
TGTGCCAGCAGCCAAGGGAGCGGGAGTATCGATGAGCAGTTCTTC
CASSQGSGSIDEQFF
>11|TRBJ1-2|TRBV20-1|.|.
TGCAGTGCGATCTACGGACAGCAGTACACCTTC
CSAIYGQQYTF
>13|TRBJ2-7|TRBV29-1|TRBD1|.
TGCAGCGTTGAAGTGACAGGGGGCGACGAGCAGTACTTC
CSVEVTGGDEQYF
>11|TRBJ2-5|TRBV11-2|.|few
TGTGCCAGCAGCTTAGAAGAGACCCAGTACTTC
CASSLEETQYF
>14|TRBJ1-1|TRBV2|TRBD1|.
TGTGCCAGCAGTTTCGACAGGGGGAACACTGAAGCTTTCTTT
CASSFDRGNTEAFF
>16|TRBJ2-3|TRBV11-2|.|once
TGTGCCAGCAGCTTAGGAGGGGAGGTAGGAACAGATACGCAGTATTTT
CASSLGGEVGTDTQYF
>14|TRBJ2-1|TRBV6-1|.|.
TGTGCCAGCAGGCGAATGGGGGAGGCAAATGAGCAGTTCTTC
CASRRMGEANEQFF
>15|TRBJ2-2|TRBV7-3|TRBD2|.
TGTGCCAGCAGCTTCCTAGCGGGAGAGGCCGGGGAGCTGTTTTTT
CASSFLAGEAGELFF
>14|TRBJ1-2|TRBV28|.|.
TGTGCCAGCAGTTTATCGGGACACAGCTATGGCTACACCTTC
CASSLSGHSYGYTF
>16|TRBJ1-3|TRBV7-9|TRBD1|.
TGTGCCAGCAGCCCAGGGGGCGGAAACTCTGGAAACACCATATATTTT
CASSPGGGNSGNTIYF
>14|TRBJ2-3|TRBV6-4|.|many
TGTGCCAGCAGTGACGGGCAGGAAACAGATACGCAGTATTTT
CASSDGQETDTQYF